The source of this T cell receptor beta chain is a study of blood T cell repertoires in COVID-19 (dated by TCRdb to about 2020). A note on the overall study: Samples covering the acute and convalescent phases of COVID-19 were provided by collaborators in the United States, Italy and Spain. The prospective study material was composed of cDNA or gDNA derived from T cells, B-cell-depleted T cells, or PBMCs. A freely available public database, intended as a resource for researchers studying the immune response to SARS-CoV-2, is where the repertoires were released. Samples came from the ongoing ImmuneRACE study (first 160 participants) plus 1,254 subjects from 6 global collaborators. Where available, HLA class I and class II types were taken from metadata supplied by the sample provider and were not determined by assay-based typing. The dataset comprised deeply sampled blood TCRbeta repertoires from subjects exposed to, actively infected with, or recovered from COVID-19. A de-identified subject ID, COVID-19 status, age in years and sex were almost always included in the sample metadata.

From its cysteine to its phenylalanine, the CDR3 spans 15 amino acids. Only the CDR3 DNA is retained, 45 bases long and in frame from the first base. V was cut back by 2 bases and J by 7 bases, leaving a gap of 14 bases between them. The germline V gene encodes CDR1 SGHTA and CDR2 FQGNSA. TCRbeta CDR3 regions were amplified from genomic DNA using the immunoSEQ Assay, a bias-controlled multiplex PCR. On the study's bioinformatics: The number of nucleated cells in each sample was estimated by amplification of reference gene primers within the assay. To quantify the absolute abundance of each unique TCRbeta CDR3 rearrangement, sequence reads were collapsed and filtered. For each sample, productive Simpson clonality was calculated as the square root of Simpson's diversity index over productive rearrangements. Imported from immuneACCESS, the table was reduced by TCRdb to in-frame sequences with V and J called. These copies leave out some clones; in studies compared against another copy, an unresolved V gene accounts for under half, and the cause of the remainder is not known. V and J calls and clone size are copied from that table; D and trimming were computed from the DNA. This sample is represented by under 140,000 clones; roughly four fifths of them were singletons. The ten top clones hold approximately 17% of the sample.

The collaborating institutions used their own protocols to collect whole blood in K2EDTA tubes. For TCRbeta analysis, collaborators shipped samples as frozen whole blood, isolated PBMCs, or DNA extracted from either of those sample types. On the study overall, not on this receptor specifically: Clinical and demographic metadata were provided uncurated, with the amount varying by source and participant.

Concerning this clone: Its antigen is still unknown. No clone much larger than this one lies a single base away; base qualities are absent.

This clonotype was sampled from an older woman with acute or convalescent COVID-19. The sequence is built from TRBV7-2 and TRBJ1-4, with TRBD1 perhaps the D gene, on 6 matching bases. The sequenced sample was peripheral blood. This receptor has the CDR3 CASSLQTGSSEKLFF. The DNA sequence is TGTGCCAGCAGCTTACAAACAGGGTCGAGTGAAAAACTGTTTTTT. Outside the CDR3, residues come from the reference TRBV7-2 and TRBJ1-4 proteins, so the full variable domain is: GAGVSQSPSNKVTEKGKDVELRCDPISGHTALYWYRQSLGQGLEFLIYFQGNSAPDKSGLPSDRFSAERTGGSVSTLTIQRTQQEDSAVYLCASSLQTGSSEKLFFGSGTQLSVL.